The clone carrying this TCR beta chain appeared many times. Its antigen is as yet unknown. As the method for making TCR beta libraries, quantitative 5'-RACE with molecular barcodes was used. Using its own MiXCR run on the 5' RACE reads, TCRdb lists one record per CDR3 protein. Among 200,000 to 250,000 distinct CDR3 sequences listed, around 20% were seen once. This record belongs to a study of CD8 T cells in ankylosing spondylitis. Notes on the study in general: A TCR beta motif of eight or nine highly homologous variants seemed to mark ankylosing spondylitis blood.

CDR1 is MGHRA, CDR2 YSYEKL, per germline. Trimming cost V 0 bases and J 5 bases, with 8 bases left between them. This CDR3 comprises 14 residues. Sequenced: blood, either unsorted or a sorted T cell fraction (not recorded which). This chain links TRBV4-1 with TRBJ2-1; D unresolved. This receptor was obtained from a male donor with ankylosing spondylitis. CDR3 sequence: CASSQDRSDNEQFF. CDR3 coding DNA: TGCGCCAGCAGCCAAGATCGTTCGGACAATGAGCAGTTCTTC.